One TCR beta chain is described in this entry. Its antigen is unknown. The data are from a study of shared clonotypes between healthy human individuals. Background on the study: Researchers assigned three CD4 naive, three CD4 memory, two CD8 naive and one CD8 memory plate to each donor.

Study findings and constraints: Sequencing depth was predicted to influence how clonotypes are shared among donors. Memory subsets had estimated richness that was generally smaller than that of naive subsets. In a few donors, 4.5% to 5.5% of naive CD4 clonotypes appeared in common.

Profiled with immunoSEQ multiplex PCR; TCRdb holds only in-frame clones, not every one. The sample shows about 2 million clones, 90% to 95% of them seen only once. Sequenced: naive CD4+ T cells sorted from blood. Regarding subset: CD45RA+ positively selected. This clonotype originated in a man between 18 and 35 years old in good health.

The chain's CDR3 is CAWRGEGHTEAFF. Written as DNA, the CDR3 is TGTGCCTGGAGGGGGGAGGGACACACTGAAGCTTTCTTT. V gene TRBV30 combines with J gene TRBJ1-1; tentatively, D is TRBD1 (5 bases). The germline V and J ends were trimmed by 3 bases and 3 bases, with 11 bases remaining between them. There are 13 residues in the CDR3. CDR1 is GTSNPN, CDR2 SVGIG, per germline (reference sequence). Full variable domain (outside the CDR3, taken from reference TRBV30 and TRBJ1-1): SQTIHQWPATLVQPVGSPLSLECTVEGTSNPNLYWYRQAAGRGLQLLFYSVGIGQISSEVPQNLSASRPQDRQFILSSKKLLLSDSGFYLCAWRGEGHTEAFFGQGTRLTVV.